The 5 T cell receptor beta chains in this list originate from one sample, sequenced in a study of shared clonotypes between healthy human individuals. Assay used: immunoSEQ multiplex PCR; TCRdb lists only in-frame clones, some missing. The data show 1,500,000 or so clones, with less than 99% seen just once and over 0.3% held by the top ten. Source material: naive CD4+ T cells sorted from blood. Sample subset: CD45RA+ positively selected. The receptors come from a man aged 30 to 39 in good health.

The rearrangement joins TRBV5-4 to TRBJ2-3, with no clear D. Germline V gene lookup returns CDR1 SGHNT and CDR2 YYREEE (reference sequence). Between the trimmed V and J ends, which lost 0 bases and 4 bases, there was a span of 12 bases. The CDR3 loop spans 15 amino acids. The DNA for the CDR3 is TGTGCCAGCAGCTTGGAGGCAGTCAGAGCAGATACGCAGTATTTT. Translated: CASSLEAVRADTQYF.

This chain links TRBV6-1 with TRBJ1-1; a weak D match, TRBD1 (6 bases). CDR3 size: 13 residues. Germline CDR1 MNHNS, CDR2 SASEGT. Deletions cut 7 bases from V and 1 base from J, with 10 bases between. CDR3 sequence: CASTRTENTEAFF. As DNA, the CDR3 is TGTGCCAGCACCCGGACAGAGAACACTGAAGCTTTCTTT.

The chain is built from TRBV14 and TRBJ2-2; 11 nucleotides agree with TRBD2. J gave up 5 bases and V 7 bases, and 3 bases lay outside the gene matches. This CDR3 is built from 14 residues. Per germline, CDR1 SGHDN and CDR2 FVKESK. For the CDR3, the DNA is TGTGCCAGCACTACTAGCGGGAGAACCGGGGAGCTGTTTTTT. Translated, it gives CASTTSGRTGELFF.

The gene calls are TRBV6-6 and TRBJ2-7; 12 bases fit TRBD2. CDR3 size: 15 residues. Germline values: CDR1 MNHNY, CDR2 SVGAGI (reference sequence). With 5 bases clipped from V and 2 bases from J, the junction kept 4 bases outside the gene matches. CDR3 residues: CASSRPSGRAYEQYF. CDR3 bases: TGTGCCAGCAGTCGCCCTAGCGGGAGGGCCTACGAGCAGTACTTC.

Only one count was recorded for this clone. The CDR3 sequence: CASSLGILTSGGSYNEQFF. The CDR3 DNA follows: TGTGCCAGCAGCTTAGGTATACTGACTAGCGGGGGCTCCTACAATGAGCAGTTCTTC. This chain connects TRBV11-2 to TRBJ2-1, with 12 bases identical to TRBD2. With V trimmed by 1 base and J by 0 bases, 7 bases remained unmatched. CDR1 is SGHAT, CDR2 FQNNGV, per germline. The CDR3 totals 19 residues. Combining the CDR3 with reference TRBV11-2 and TRBJ2-1 gives the whole variable domain EAGVAQSPRYKIIEKRQSVAFWCNPISGHATLYWYQQILGQGPKLLIQFQNNGVVDDSQLPKDRFSAERLKGVDSTLKIQPAKLEDSAVYLCASSLGILTSGGSYNEQFFGPGTRLTVL.